This T cell receptor beta chain was profiled in a study of shared clonotypes between healthy human individuals. Deletions cut 3 bases from V and 7 bases from J, with 16 bases between. Germline assignment: CDR1 MGHDK and CDR2 SYGVNS. The CDR3 spans 14 residues. General study findings and limits: Clonotype sharing among the donors was expected to vary with sequencing depth.

With respect to this clone: What it binds is not known.

TCRdb's table, derived via immunoSEQ multiplex PCR, lists solely in-frame clones and lacks some. The sample contains fewer than 1.6 million clones, roughly 98.5% of which appear only once. This receptor was identified in a man younger than 40 in good health. This chain joins TRBV25-1 and TRBJ2-7; weak D call: TRBD1 (7 bases). Source material: naive CD4+ T cells sorted from blood. Stated subset: CD45RA+ positively selected. This CDR3 is CASSDQGGWREQYF. The CDR3 DNA reads TGTGCCAGCAGTGACCAGGGGGGCTGGAGAGAGCAGTACTTC.